One and the same sample provided the 31 T cell receptor beta chains below, sequenced in a study of shared clonotypes between healthy human individuals. Naive CD8 cells, CD45RO-negative and positively selected for CCR7, excluded terminally differentiated effector memory CD45RA+ cells. Some clones are missing from TCRdb's copy, which holds only in-frame ones; the method was immunoSEQ multiplex PCR. The sample lists some 2 million clones; approximately 95% were seen once. The sample taken for sequencing was naive CD8+ T cells sorted from blood. The receptors stem from a man in his late teens or twenties in good health.

As concerns this clone: The same CDR3 arises from other DNA sequences in this sample as well. The chain recombines TRBV19 with TRBJ2-7; tentative D call: TRBD1 (7 bases). CDR1 and CDR2 from the germline V gene are LNHDA and SQIVND (reference sequence). The CDR3 runs 11 residues. V dropped 7 bases and J dropped 4 bases, with 8 bases sitting between them. The CDR3 nucleotides are TGTGCCAGTACAGGGGGGTACGAGCAGTACTTC. It is translated as CASTGGYEQYF. The full variable domain, completed using reference TRBV19 and TRBJ2-7, is DGGITQSPKYLFRKEGQNVTLSCEQNLNHDAMYWYRQDPGQGLRLIYYSQIVNDFQKGDIAEGYSVSREKKESFPLTVTSAQKNPTAFYLCASTGGYEQYFGPGTRLTVT.

This clone came up once. V is TRBV11-2 and J is TRBJ1-5; D is ambiguous. In germline, CDR1 is SGHAT, CDR2 FQNNGV. The CDR3 runs to 13 residues. Trimming removed 2 bases from V and 3 bases from J, with 5 bases in between. The DNA of the CDR3 is TGTGCCAGCAGCTTATCCACCAATCAGCCCCAGCATTTT. Protein product: CASSLSTNQPQHF.

V and J are TRBV10-3 and TRBJ1-1, with D unclear. The CDR3 is 13 amino acids. Germline lookup yields CDR1 ENHRY and CDR2 SYGVKD. V was trimmed by 0 bases and J by 3 bases, leaving 5 bases between them. CDR3 region: CAISESSHTEAFF. The CDR3 DNA reads as TGTGCCATCAGTGAGTCGTCGCACACTGAAGCTTTCTTT.

This clone was detected only once. This chain connects TRBV5-6 to TRBJ1-5; D perhaps matches TRBD1 (6 bases). The V end lost 4 bases, the J end lost 1 base, and 18 bases lay between the germline ends. This CDR3 is built from 17 residues. Per germline, CDR1 SGHDT and CDR2 YYEEEE. CDR3 coding DNA: TGTGCCAGCAGCCTGCGCATGGGGGGCGCGAGCAATCAGCCCCAGCATTTT. Amino acids: CASSLRMGGASNQPQHF. Full variable domain (remainder filled in from reference TRBV5-6 and TRBJ1-5): DAGVTQSPTHLIKTRGQQVTLRCSPKSGHDTVSWYQQALGQGPQFIFQYYEEEERQRGNFPDRFSGHQFPNYSSELNVNALLLGDSALYLCASSLRMGGASNQPQHFGDGTRLSIL.

The rearrangement uses TRBV14 and TRBJ2-6; D perhaps matches TRBD1 (6 bases). The germline V gene has CDR1 SGHDN and CDR2 FVKESK. The V end was cut by 0 bases, the J end by 7 bases, with 16 bases between. The length of the CDR3 is 17 residues. The CDR3 nucleotides read TGTGCCAGCAGCCAAGATCTTGTCAGGGACATAGCCAACGTCCTGACTTTC. Protein: CASSQDLVRDIANVLTF. The complete variable domain, with remaining parts taken from reference TRBV14 and TRBJ2-6, reads EAGVTQFPSHSVIEKGQTVTLRCDPISGHDNLYWYRRVMGKEIKFLLHFVKESKQDESGMPNNRFLAERTGGTYSTLKVQPAELEDSGVYFCASSQDLVRDIANVLTFGAGSRLTVL.

V and J are TRBV7-2 and TRBJ2-3; D is uncertain. The V gene lost 5 bases and the J gene lost 1 base, with 7 bases spanning the gap. Germline CDR1 and CDR2: SGHTA and FQGNSA. There are 13 residues in the CDR3. CDR3 sequence (DNA): TGTGCCAGCAGCCCCCGAGGCACAGATACGCAGTATTTT. It is translated as CASSPRGTDTQYF.

The chain joins TRBV7-2 to TRBJ2-7, with D possibly being TRBD2 (6 bases). The CDR3 is 13 amino acids. The V end was cut by 7 bases, the J end by 2 bases, with 12 bases between. Per the germline V gene, CDR1 is SGHTA and CDR2 is FQGNSA. CDR3 bases: TGTGCCAGCACCGGCGGGGTAACCTACGAGCAGTACTTC. It translates to CASTGGVTYEQYF.

V gene TRBV28 combines with J gene TRBJ1-1; D may be TRBD1 (6 bases). The V and J ends lost 5 bases and 5 bases respectively, with 15 bases between them. The CDR3 contains 14 residues. Germline CDR1 reads MDHEN; CDR2 reads SYDVKM. The CDR3 is CASSTHRDGTEAFF. Here the CDR3 DNA reads TGTGCCAGCAGTACCCACAGGGATGGAACTGAAGCTTTCTTT.

The V and J genes are TRBV2 and TRBJ2-5; no clear D gene. CDR1 SNHLY and CDR2 FYNNEI come from the germline V gene. This CDR3 has 16 residues. Trimming left V 7 bases short and J 2 bases short, with 20 bases between. As DNA, the CDR3 is TGTGCCAGCACCCCCAGACGATCTGGAATTCAAGAGACCCAGTACTTC. Its protein is CASTPRRSGIQETQYF.

The J gene is TRBJ2-7, the V gene TRBV11-2; perhaps TRBD1 as D (5 bases). CDR3 length equals 15 residues. V lost 3 bases, J lost 0 bases, and 12 bases lay in between. Per germline, CDR1 SGHAT and CDR2 FQNNGV. The CDR3 DNA follows: TGTGCCAGCAGCTTGGGGCAGGGCAACTCCTACGAGCAGTACTTC. It translates to CASSLGQGNSYEQYF.

As to this clone: The same CDR3 is also encoded by other DNA sequences in this sample. The chain links TRBV11-2 to TRBJ2-7; D is unresolved. Germline V CDR1 and CDR2: SGHAT, FQNNGV. This CDR3 contains 13 residues. V was clipped by 1 base and J by 2 bases, with 6 bases between them. CDR3 nucleotide sequence: TGTGCCAGCAGCTTAGGTACAACCTACGAGCAGTACTTC. Protein product: CASSLGTTYEQYF.

The rearrangement joins TRBV4-1 to TRBJ2-3; 11 positions agree with TRBD2. CDR1 is MGHRA, CDR2 YSYEKL, per germline. V gave up 5 bases and J gave up 8 bases; unmatched junction bases: 9. The CDR3 has 15 amino acids. The CDR3 here is CASSSPGLAVSTQYF. The CDR3 coding sequence is TGCGCCAGCAGCTCTCCGGGACTAGCGGTTAGTACGCAGTATTTT.

A remark on this clone: The same CDR3 arises from other DNA sequences in this sample as well. The V and J genes are TRBV18 and TRBJ1-2; no clear D gene. The CDR3 contains 13 residues. Trimming removed 0 bases at V and 4 bases at J, with 6 bases between. Germline lookup yields CDR1 KGHSH and CDR2 LQKENI. CDR3 amino acids: CASSPPDGYGYTF. CDR3 nucleotides: TGTGCCAGCTCACCACCGGATGGCTATGGCTACACCTTC.

As for this clone: The same CDR3 can be traced to other DNA sequences in this sample. The chain combines TRBV6-5 with TRBJ1-2; D perhaps matches TRBD1 (5 bases). The CDR3 runs to 13 residues. Trimming cost V 3 bases and J 4 bases, with 9 bases left between them. Germline assignment: CDR1 MNHEY and CDR2 SVGAGI. CDR3 residues: CASSYQGGYGYTF. The CDR3, as DNA: TGTGCCAGCAGTTATCAGGGAGGCTATGGCTACACCTTC.

The V call is TRBV10-2, the J call TRBJ2-3, with D maybe TRBD2 (6 bases). This CDR3 contains 15 residues. The V end lost 6 bases, the J end lost 1 base, and 14 bases lay between the germline ends. The germline V gene encodes CDR1 WSHSY and CDR2 SAAADI. The CDR3: CASSSGPGGTDTQYF. The DNA for the CDR3 is TGCGCCAGCAGCTCCGGTCCGGGGGGCACAGATACGCAGTATTTT.

About this clone: Distinct nucleotide sequences in the sample also encode this CDR3. The chain carries TRBV7-9 and TRBJ2-2; no firm D call. Germline V gives CDR1 SEHNR, CDR2 FQNEAQ (reference sequence). Between the trimmed V and J ends, which lost 3 bases and 0 bases, there was a span of 5 bases. This CDR3 is built from 14 residues. The CDR3 region is CASSFSTNTGELFF. CDR3 DNA sequence: TGTGCCAGCAGCTTCTCCACGAACACCGGGGAGCTGTTTTTT.

This clone was recorded only once. The chain employs TRBV4-3 and TRBJ2-7; 9 nucleotides line up with TRBD2. The V gene end was trimmed by 4 bases and the J gene end by 2 bases; junction bases not matched to a gene: 18. Germline-derived CDR1 and CDR2 are LGHNA and YSLEER. This CDR3 contains 19 residues. This chain's CDR3 is CASSPGIAGGPLEPYEQYF. The CDR3, as DNA: TGCGCCAGCAGCCCGGGCATTGCGGGAGGGCCGCTTGAGCCCTACGAGCAGTACTTC.

The rearrangement links TRBV5-1 to TRBJ2-7, with D unclear. The CDR3 sequence is 14 residues long. Germline values: CDR1 SGHRS, CDR2 YFSETQ. V was cut by 0 bases and J by 6 bases, with 13 bases left in between. This CDR3 is CASSLVGLSLEQYF. The CDR3 coding sequence is TGCGCCAGCAGCTTGGTGGGGTTAAGTCTCGAGCAGTACTTC.

The genes are TRBV10-2 and TRBJ2-3; 10 nucleotides align to TRBD2. The CDR3 consists of 15 residues. Germline values: CDR1 WSHSY, CDR2 SAAADI. V gave up 7 bases and J gave up 4 bases; unmatched junction bases: 8. CDR3 residues: CASTPGLATADTQYF. For the CDR3, the DNA is TGCGCCAGCACTCCGGGACTAGCGACGGCAGATACGCAGTATTTT.

The V and J genes are TRBV11-2 and TRBJ1-6; a weak D match, TRBD1 (5 bases). The germline gives CDR1 SGHAT, CDR2 FQNNGV. Trimming removed 1 base from V and 3 bases from J, with 10 bases in between. CDR3 size: 16 residues. CDR3 in amino acids: CASSLVGEHYNSPLHF. The DNA for the CDR3 is TGTGCCAGCAGCTTAGTAGGGGAACACTATAATTCACCCCTCCACTTT.

This clone showed up just once. This chain joins TRBV6-1 and TRBJ1-2; D is unclear. Trimming took 2 bases from V and 8 from J, leaving 6 bases between them. CDR1 and CDR2 from the germline V gene are MNHNS and SASEGT. The CDR3 runs 11 residues. CDR3 sequence: CASSEFGGYTF. CDR3 sequence (DNA): TGTGCCAGCAGTGAATTCGGAGGCTACACCTTC.

The DNA for the CDR3 is TGTGCCAGCAGTTTAGGGGGGATAGCGGGACACGGGGAGCTGTTTTTT. Encoded protein: CASSLGGIAGHGELFF. The chain couples TRBV27 to TRBJ2-2; TRBD2 matches 8 bases. The trim removed 2 bases at V and 7 bases at J, leaving 9 bases unmatched. Germline V lookup: CDR1 MNHEY, CDR2 SMNVEV (reference sequence). The CDR3 contains 16 residues.

The CDR3 DNA reads TGTGCCAGCAGCGCCCCCGGGGGGGGCGACACCGGGGAGCTGTTTTTT. Encoded protein: CASSAPGGGDTGELFF. The V gene is TRBV7-9, the J gene TRBJ2-2; 8 bases line up with TRBD2. This CDR3 is built from 16 residues. The V gene's germline CDR1 is SEHNR and CDR2 FQNEAQ (reference sequence). V trimming: 5 bases; J trimming: 3 bases; junction bases outside the gene matches: 8.

The gene calls are TRBV27 and TRBJ2-7, with 7 bases identical to TRBD1. Germline CDR1 and CDR2: MNHEY and SMNVEV (reference sequence). V shed 3 bases, J shed 2 bases, and the junction held 4 bases outside the gene matches. There are 14 residues in the CDR3. The CDR3 loop reads CASSLTGYPYEQYF. The CDR3 DNA sequence: TGTGCCAGCAGTTTGACAGGGTATCCCTACGAGCAGTACTTC.

The chain has TRBV6-5 and TRBJ1-2; D is perhaps TRBD1 (6 bases). Between the trimmed V and J ends, which lost 5 bases and 6 bases, there was a span of 16 bases. The CDR3 has 14 residues. Germline CDR1 is MNHEY and CDR2 is SVGAGI. CDR3 nucleotide sequence: TGTGCCAGCAGTACTCATCCAAACAGGGATGGCTACACCTTC. It translates to CASSTHPNRDGYTF.

This chain connects TRBV6-1 to TRBJ2-1, with 11 bases lining up with TRBD1. This CDR3 region has 14 residues. The junction had 8 bases not matched to a gene; V was cut back by 7 bases and J by 9 bases. In germline, CDR1 is MNHNS, CDR2 SASEGT. CDR3 amino acids: CASNPRTGGGEQFF. DNA for the CDR3: TGTGCCAGCAACCCCAGGACAGGGGGCGGTGAGCAGTTCTTC.

As regards this clone: Other DNA sequences in the sample encode the same CDR3. V is TRBV25-1 and J is TRBJ1-2; no firm D call. Trimming removed 2 bases from V and 2 bases from J, with 6 bases in between. From germline, CDR1 is MGHDK and CDR2 SYGVNS. There are 13 residues in the CDR3. The CDR3 DNA reads TGTGCCAGCAGTGAACTCGGCAACTATGGCTACACCTTC. Translating it yields CASSELGNYGYTF.

V is TRBV7-9 and J is TRBJ1-6; perhaps TRBD1 as D (5 bases). Trimming removed 6 bases at V and 5 bases at J, with 14 bases between. The CDR3 covers 15 residues. From germline, CDR1 is SEHNR and CDR2 FQNEAQ (reference sequence). The CDR3 loop is CASSFVTGDNSPLHF. As DNA, the CDR3 is TGTGCCAGCAGTTTCGTGACGGGGGATAATTCACCCCTCCACTTT.

The chain uses TRBV9 and TRBJ1-4; TRBD1 is a possible D gene (5 bases). Germline CDR1 reads SGDLS; CDR2 reads YYNGEE. CDR3 length: 15 residues. V was pared by 0 bases and J by 8 bases, with 14 bases between. The CDR3 loop reads CASSVDGGIGEKLFF. CDR3 DNA: TGTGCCAGCAGCGTAGATGGGGGAATAGGCGAAAAACTGTTTTTT.

The CDR3 region is CASSLGPGEGGTDTQYF. CDR3 nucleotide sequence: TGTGCCAGCAGCTTAGGCCCCGGAGAGGGGGGGACAGATACGCAGTATTTT. The gene calls are TRBV13 and TRBJ2-3, with TRBD2 as a possible D gene (7 bases). V gave up 0 bases and J gave up 3 bases, with 16 bases separating them. The CDR3 totals 17 residues. Germline lookup yields CDR1 PRHDT and CDR2 FYEKMQ (reference sequence).

The chain has TRBV4-1 and TRBJ1-2; no definite D call. The CDR3 has 11 residues. V lost 6 bases and J lost 10, with 12 bases in between. Germline V gene data show CDR1 as MGHRA and CDR2 as YSYEKL. The DNA of the CDR3 is TGCGCCAGCAGTCTAGACGGCTCCTACACCTTC. It specifies CASSLDGSYTF.